The T cell receptor beta chain under discussion was sequenced for a study of cytomegalovirus exposure and HLA in healthy donors. Study background: Earlier work reported 95 million to 130 million unique TCR beta sequences from about 180 million T cells. The study's findings and limits: A few V segments could not be told apart, such as TRBV6-2 and TRBV6-3, and were left out. Later on, a genetic analysis was performed. It linked a missense variant in DCLRE1C with V- and J-gene trimming of TCR beta. The authors enumerated roughly 180 TCR beta chains as linked to cytomegalovirus.

The CDR3 consists of 12 residues. Germline V lookup: CDR1 SGDLS, CDR2 YYNGEE. V gave up 6 bases and J gave up 7 bases, with 13 bases separating them. The PCR used 60 Vbeta and 13 Jbeta primers. Generated by immunoSEQ multiplex PCR, the TCRdb table keeps only in-frame clones and is missing some. Of 30,000 to 40,000 clones in the sample, 80% to 90% were seen once. Remarks on this clone: Its antigen is currently unknown.

The genes are TRBV9 and TRBJ1-2; D is possibly TRBD1 (6 bases). Sequencing used PBMCs. The clonotype comes from a woman between 40 and 50 years old in good health and CMV-seronegative. Here the CDR3 reads CASNRGAGGYTF. DNA for the CDR3: TGTGCCAGCAATCGGGGGGCGGGTGGCTACACCTTC. The full variable domain, its missing parts supplied by reference TRBV9 and TRBJ1-2, is DSGVTQTPKHLITATGQRVTLRCSPRSGDLSVYWYQQSLDQGLQFLIQYYNGEERAKGNILERFSAQQFPDLHSELNLSSLELGDSALYFCASNRGAGGYTFGSGTRLTVV.